The clone carrying this TCR beta chain has just a few counts. The sample originates from a study of patients and donors after allogeneic stem cell transplantation. The germline gives CDR1 SGHTA, CDR2 FQGNSA. CDR3 length: 16 amino acids. After removal of 5 bases from V and 4 bases from J, the junction contained 11 bases not matched to a gene. TCRdb itself ran the RT-PCR reads through MiXCR, one entry per CDR3 protein. The table records about 960,000 distinct CDR3 sequences, under 20% of them present only once. J is TRBJ2-5 and V is TRBV7-2, with 9 bases that match TRBD1. This clonotype was sampled from a human donor who was either an allogeneic HSCT recipient or a stem cell or donor lymphocyte infusion donor (not recorded which). It is not recorded whose cells these are; they may come from a transplant donor. The sequenced sample was blood, either unsorted or a sorted T cell fraction (not recorded which). The CDR3 is CASSRVPGQGRETQYF. The CDR3 nucleotides are TGTGCCAGCAGCAGAGTCCCGGGACAGGGTAGAGAGACCCAGTACTTC.